Listed here are 18 T cell receptor beta chains from one sample, sequenced in a study of memory CD4+ T cells and cytomegalovirus serostatus. TCRdb keeps only in-frame clones here, not all; method: immunoSEQ multiplex PCR. The data contain around 49,000 clones, around 80% of them singletons. The sort gate was single viable CD3+CD4+CD8-CD45RO+ cells for memory CD4+ T cells. The sample consisted of memory CD4+ T cells from blood. All receptors come from an adult in good health and CMV-seronegative.

J is TRBJ2-3 and V is TRBV29-1; TRBD1 matches 8 bases. The germline V gene has CDR1 SQVTM and CDR2 ANQGSEA. The CDR3 has 15 residues. V was pared by 6 bases and J by 0 bases, with 8 bases of the junction left unmatched. The CDR3 nucleotides are TGCAGCGTGGCCGGGACAGGATCTAGCACAGATACGCAGTATTTT. Protein sequence: CSVAGTGSSTDTQYF.

V is TRBV28 and J is TRBJ2-2, with 7 bases fitting TRBD2. After removal of 2 bases from V and 6 bases from J, the junction contained 6 bases not matched to a gene. Per the germline V gene, CDR1 is MDHEN and CDR2 is SYDVKM. The CDR3 totals 15 residues. This CDR3 is CASSLGRVGSGELFF. The CDR3 DNA sequence: TGTGCCAGCAGTTTAGGGAGGGTTGGGTCCGGGGAGCTGTTTTTT.

The table lists this clone with a count of one. This chain uses TRBV18 with TRBJ1-1, with D hard to call. The CDR3 length is 15 residues. Trimming pared 4 bases from V and 2 bases from J, leaving 14 bases between. Germline V gives CDR1 KGHSH, CDR2 LQKENI. CDR3 DNA: TGTGCCAGCTCACGAAACCCAGCGGGTAACACTGAAGCTTTCTTT. Translation: CASSRNPAGNTEAFF.

The gene calls are TRBV6-5 and TRBJ2-1; D is undetermined. V shed 8 bases and J shed 8 bases, with 13 bases lying between them. The CDR3 runs 12 residues. CDR1 and CDR2 (germline): MNHEY, SVGAGI. CDR3 in DNA: TGTGCCAGCTCGGATGATGTGGATGAGCAGTTCTTC. This sequence encodes CASSDDVDEQFF.

This sequence joins TRBV30 and TRBJ2-3; tentative D call: TRBD2 (5 bases). V lost 2 bases and J 2 bases, leaving 14 bases between the germline ends. This CDR3 region has 15 residues. Germline CDR1 is GTSNPN and CDR2 is SVGIG (reference sequence). In DNA form, the CDR3 reads TGTGCCTGGAGTCCCGGTGTAGCGATCACAGATACGCAGTATTTT. It yields the protein CAWSPGVAITDTQYF. The variable domain in full, completed from reference TRBV30 and TRBJ2-3, reads SQTIHQWPATLVQPVGSPLSLECTVEGTSNPNLYWYRQAAGRGLQLLFYSVGIGQISSEVPQNLSASRPQDRQFILSSKKLLLSDSGFYLCAWSPGVAITDTQYFGPGTRLTVL.

This clone was counted between two and nine times. The chain links TRBV5-4 to TRBJ1-2; the D gene is possibly TRBD1 (5 bases). Trimming took off 6 bases at V and 3 bases at J, with 15 bases between the two ends. The CDR3 loop spans 14 amino acids. Germline CDR1 SGHNT, CDR2 YYREEE (reference sequence). CDR3 DNA: TGTGCCAGCAACTCAGGGCTTAATGACTATGGCTACACCTTC. It specifies CASNSGLNDYGYTF.

This clone appeared once. This rearrangement joins TRBV5-6 to TRBJ1-1; D might be TRBD1 (5 bases). The ends were cut back, 2 bases at V and 2 bases at J, with 16 bases in the middle. This CDR3 contains 16 residues. Germline V gene data show CDR1 as SGHDT and CDR2 as YYEEEE. CDR3 bases: TGTGCCAGCAGCTTTACGGACGGGGGGAAAAACACTGAAGCTTTCTTT. It translates to CASSFTDGGKNTEAFF.

The chain joins TRBV10-3 to TRBJ1-4; D gene ambiguous. The germline CDR1 and CDR2 sequences are ENHRY and SYGVKD. The CDR3 is made up of 14 amino acids. Deletions cut 3 bases from V and 5 bases from J, with 10 bases between. The CDR3 sequence is CAISEAWGNEKLFF. CDR3 bases: TGTGCCATCAGTGAAGCATGGGGAAATGAAAAACTGTTTTTT.

The genes are TRBV2 and TRBJ1-3, with a possible D match to TRBD1 (5 bases). The germline V gene encodes CDR1 SNHLY and CDR2 FYNNEI. V was clipped by 6 bases and J by 2 bases, with 11 bases between them. The CDR3 spans 14 residues. Written as DNA, the CDR3 is TGTGCCAGCAGGGTAGCGGGGGCTGGAAACACCATATATTTT. Translation: CASRVAGAGNTIYF.

This clone has just one count. The chain uses TRBV5-1 and TRBJ2-1; D possibly corresponds to TRBD2 (6 bases). Between the trimmed V and J ends, which lost 5 bases and 4 bases, there was a span of 10 bases. CDR3 length: 13 amino acids. CDR1 is SGHRS, CDR2 YFSETQ, per germline. The chain's CDR3 is CASRDGTYNEQFF. In DNA form, the CDR3 reads TGCGCCAGCAGGGACGGGACTTACAATGAGCAGTTCTTC.

V gene TRBV27 combines with J gene TRBJ1-1; D unclear. Trimming left V 3 bases short and J 4 bases short, with 12 bases between. The germline V gene has CDR1 MNHEY and CDR2 SMNVEV (reference sequence). The CDR3 is made up of 14 amino acids. CDR3 sequence (DNA): TGTGCCAGCAGTTTCGGGAACGGGGTCACTGAAGCTTTCTTT. Amino acids: CASSFGNGVTEAFF.

The V gene is TRBV14, the J gene TRBJ1-2, with a possible D match to TRBD1 (6 bases). V was shortened by 1 base and J by 2 bases, with 20 bases between the two germline ends. This CDR3 is 18 amino acids long. In germline, CDR1 is SGHDN, CDR2 FVKESK. The CDR3 DNA reads TGTGCCAGCAGCCAAGGCAAGAGGGGGGCGGGGTTGAACTATGGCTACACCTTC. This gives the protein CASSQGKRGAGLNYGYTF.

The V call is TRBV14, the J call TRBJ2-1; D unresolved. Germline V gene lookup returns CDR1 SGHDN and CDR2 FVKESK. The CDR3 extends over 13 amino acids. Trimming left V 0 bases short and J 10 bases short, with 10 bases between. CDR3 coding DNA: TGTGCCAGCAGCCAAGATCAAGCGACGGAGCAGTTCTTC. Translating it yields CASSQDQATEQFF.

The chain couples TRBV19 to TRBJ2-3; the match to TRBD2 covers 7 bases. Germline V gene sequence: CDR1 LNHDA, CDR2 SQIVND (reference sequence). CDR3 size: 15 residues. After removal of 3 bases from V and 0 bases from J, the junction contained 3 bases not matched to a gene. The CDR3 DNA reads TGTGCCAGTAGTATCTTTAGCGGGAGCACAGATACGCAGTATTTT. Translated, it gives CASSIFSGSTDTQYF. The full variable domain, its missing parts supplied by reference TRBV19 and TRBJ2-3, is DGGITQSPKYLFRKEGQNVTLSCEQNLNHDAMYWYRQDPGQGLRLIYYSQIVNDFQKGDIAEGYSVSREKKESFPLTVTSAQKNPTAFYLCASSIFSGSTDTQYFGPGTRLTVL.

By share of the sample, this clone is medium-sized (0.01 to 0.1%). This chain connects TRBV7-9 to TRBJ2-7; possibly TRBD1 for D (7 bases). This CDR3 has 14 residues. Germline values: CDR1 SEHNR, CDR2 FQNEAQ (reference sequence). V was cut by 5 bases and J by 4 bases, with 15 bases left in between. DNA of the CDR3: TGTGCCAGCAGCCCGACTAGGGGGCGTTACGAGCAGTACTTC. Amino acids: CASSPTRGRYEQYF.

The chain links TRBV9 to TRBJ1-1; the match to TRBD1 covers 8 bases. The junction had 5 bases not matched to a gene; V was cut back by 4 bases and J by 0 bases. Per the germline V gene, CDR1 is SGDLS and CDR2 is YYNGEE. CDR3 length: 15 amino acids. Here the CDR3 DNA reads TGTGCCAGCAGCATACAGGGGGGGCTGAACACTGAAGCTTTCTTT. This gives the protein CASSIQGGLNTEAFF.

About this clone: The same CDR3 can be traced to other DNA sequences in this sample. V is TRBV18 and J is TRBJ2-3, with D hard to call. This CDR3 contains 11 residues. CDR1 and CDR2 (germline): KGHSH, LQKENI. V was pared by 3 bases and J by 3 bases, with 1 base between. The DNA for the CDR3 is TGTGCCAGCTCACCGACAGATACGCAGTATTTT. It yields the protein CASSPTDTQYF.

CDR3 sequence: CASSFRQGPLTGELFF. In DNA form, the CDR3 reads TGTGCCAGCAGCTTCAGGCAGGGGCCACTCACCGGGGAGCTGTTTTTT. The chain couples TRBV5-8 to TRBJ2-2; possible D gene TRBD1, 6 bases. The V and J ends lost 2 bases and 4 bases respectively, with 15 bases between them. CDR3 size: 16 residues. CDR1 is SGHTS and CDR2 is YDEGEE in the germline V gene.